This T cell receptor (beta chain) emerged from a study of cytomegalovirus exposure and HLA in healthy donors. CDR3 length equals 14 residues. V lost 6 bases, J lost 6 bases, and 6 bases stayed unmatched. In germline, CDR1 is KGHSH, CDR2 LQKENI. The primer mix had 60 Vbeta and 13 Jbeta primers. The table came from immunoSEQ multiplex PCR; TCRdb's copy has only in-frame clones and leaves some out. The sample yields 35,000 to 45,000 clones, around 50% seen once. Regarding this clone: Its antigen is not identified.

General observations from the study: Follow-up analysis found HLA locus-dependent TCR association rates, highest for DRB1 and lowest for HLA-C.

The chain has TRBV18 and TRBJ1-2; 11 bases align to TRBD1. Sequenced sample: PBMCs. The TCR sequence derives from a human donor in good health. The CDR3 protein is CASSLGQGADGYTF. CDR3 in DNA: TGTGCCAGCTCGCTTGGACAGGGGGCAGATGGCTACACCTTC.